The 7 T cell receptor beta chains reported below all come from one sample, sequenced in a study of identifying expanded T cells in peripheral blood. Clones were sequenced by immunoSEQ multiplex PCR, and TCRdb holds only the in-frame ones, with some missing. The sample includes approximately 90,000 clones, roughly 90% seen only once; the top ten take 3% to 5%. Sequencing used blood. All receptors come from a person aged 18-69 years in good health.

The chain employs TRBV7-3 and TRBJ2-7, with 7 bases fitting TRBD1. V dropped 5 bases and J dropped 6; count of bases not matched to a gene: 7. Per the germline V gene, CDR1 is SGHTA and CDR2 is FQGTGA. The CDR3 contains 13 residues. Here the CDR3 reads CASSLGAGGEQYF. The DNA for the CDR3 is TGTGCCAGCAGCCTGGGGGCAGGGGGCGAGCAGTACTTC.

J is TRBJ1-5 and V is TRBV28; D gene unclear. This CDR3 is 13 amino acids long. The germline V gene encodes CDR1 MDHEN and CDR2 SYDVKM. V shed 4 bases and J shed 0 bases, with 4 bases lying between them. CDR3 sequence (DNA): TGTGCCAGCAGTTACATTAGCAATCAGCCCCAGCATTTT. Its translation is CASSYISNQPQHF.

This rearrangement joins TRBV7-2 to TRBJ2-3, with a weak D call TRBD2 (7 bases). The CDR3 runs 16 residues. CDR1 and CDR2 (germline): SGHTA, FQGNSA. Trimming stripped 1 base from V and 1 base from J, with 12 bases between. The DNA of the CDR3 is TGTGCCAGCAGCTTAGGGGAGGGGGGGCGCACAGATACGCAGTATTTT. Its protein product is CASSLGEGGRTDTQYF.

The chain combines TRBV28 with TRBJ1-4, with 8 bases aligning to TRBD1. V gave up 6 bases and J gave up 8 bases; unmatched junction bases: 8. CDR1 MDHEN and CDR2 SYDVKM come from the germline V gene. The CDR3 is 14 residues long. CDR3 DNA sequence: TGTGCCAGCAGACCTACAGGGGGTAGCGAAAAACTGTTTTTT. Its translation is CASRPTGGSEKLFF.

The chain couples TRBV7-9 to TRBJ2-7; the match to TRBD1 covers 12 bases. V dropped 4 bases and J dropped 2; count of bases not matched to a gene: 15. This CDR3 region has 19 residues. Per germline, CDR1 SEHNR and CDR2 FQNEAQ (reference sequence). CDR3 amino acids: CASSSPLGTGGAATYEQYF. The CDR3, as DNA: TGTGCCAGCAGCTCCCCCCTGGGGACAGGGGGCGCCGCTACCTACGAGCAGTACTTC.

This rearrangement joins TRBV7-9 to TRBJ2-5; possible D gene TRBD1, 6 bases. CDR3 length equals 14 residues. The V end lost 1 base, the J end lost 3 bases, and 9 bases lay between the germline ends. Germline loops: CDR1 SEHNR, CDR2 FQNEAQ (reference sequence). The CDR3 sequence is CASSLGTAEETQYF. The CDR3 DNA is TGTGCCAGCAGCTTAGGGACAGCGGAAGAGACCCAGTACTTC. Together with reference TRBV7-9 and TRBJ2-5, the CDR3 gives the full variable domain: DTGVSQNPRHKITKRGQNVTFRCDPISEHNRLYWYRQTLGQGPEFLTYFQNEAQLEKSRLLSDRFSAERPKGSFSTLEIQRTEQGDSAMYLCASSLGTAEETQYFGPGTRLLVL.

The rearrangement joins TRBV5-1 to TRBJ2-5; 12 bases are a match to TRBD1. This CDR3 region has 16 residues. Trimming cost V 4 bases and J 5 bases; bases outside gene matches: 9. Germline loops: CDR1 SGHRS, CDR2 YFSETQ. The CDR3 protein is CASSLIRDRGPETQYF. DNA for the CDR3: TGCGCCAGCAGCCTTATCCGGGACAGGGGGCCGGAGACCCAGTACTTC.